Many counts were recorded for the clone carrying this TCR beta chain. No antigen is known for it. The data stem from a study of early T cells in non-severe SARS-CoV-2 infection. Study-level information: Chains were unpaired, as sequencing was done on bulk RNA from unsorted whole blood.

General study points: CD4 and private specificities were missed by VDJdb matching, which favored anti-spike CD8 responses.

Individual cDNA molecules each received unique molecular identifiers attached to them. Via MiXCR, TCRdb re-called the 5' RACE reads, giving one row per CDR3 protein. The sample includes around 80,000 distinct CDR3 sequences, about 13% seen only once; the top ten take roughly 5.5%. This receptor was taken from an adult who was a healthcare worker with PCR-confirmed SARS-CoV-2 infection or an uninfected control (not recorded which). The material sequenced was whole blood.

CDR3 DNA: TGTGCCAGCAGTCGCCTAGCGGGAGCTAAGTCTGGGGCCAACGTCCTGACTTTC. Encoded protein: CASSRLAGAKSGANVLTF. The V call is TRBV28, the J call TRBJ2-6; the match to TRBD2 covers 10 bases. V lost 5 bases to trimming and J lost 1 base; unmatched junction nucleotides: 8. The CDR3 runs 18 residues. Per the germline V gene, CDR1 is MDHEN and CDR2 is SYDVKM.